Listed below are T cell receptor beta chains from one sample, sequenced in a study of blood T cell repertoires in COVID-19. TCRdb keeps only in-frame clones here, not all; method: immunoSEQ multiplex PCR. The table lists tens of thousands of clones, roughly 82% of them singletons, with roughly 8.2% in the top ten. Specimen: peripheral blood. These receptors came from a human donor in a cohort sampled during active COVID-19. CDR3s include the opening cysteine and the closing phenylalanine or tryptophan. D genes are given only for firm matches. A row's size may be missing; if present it is once, few, many or a size class.

j_call d_call v_call clone_size cdr3_nt cdr3_aa
TRBJ2-5 TRBD2 TRBV6-4 few TGTGCCAGCAGCCCCCGGGAGGAGGAGACCCAGTACTTC CASSPREEETQYF
TRBJ1-5 TRBD1 TRBV5-8 . TGTGCCAGCAGCTTGAGACAGGGGGCAGGCAATCAGCCCCAGCATTTT CASSLRQGAGNQPQHF
TRBJ2-3 . TRBV19 . TGTGCCAGTAGTACCCGACTAGTTTCGCTGTATTTT CASSTRLVSLYF
TRBJ2-7 . TRBV12-5 few TGTGCTAGTGGTTTGAAGACCGCGGACAGTAGATCCTACGAGCAGTACTTC CASGLKTADSRSYEQYF
TRBJ2-7 . TRBV27 . TGTGCCAGCAGTTTATCGCGCTTCCCCTACGAGCAGTACTTC CASSLSRFPYEQYF
TRBJ1-2 TRBD1 TRBV29-1 . TGCAGCGCGACGGACAGGGGGCCCTATGGCTACACCTTC CSATDRGPYGYTF
TRBJ2-7 . TRBV11-3 . TGTGCCAGCAGCTTAGGCGGAAGTACCTACGAGCAGTACTTC CASSLGGSTYEQYF
TRBJ2-1 TRBD2 TRBV9 . TGTGCCAGCAGCGTAGAAACTAGCGCCAATGAGCAGTTCTTC CASSVETSANEQFF
TRBJ2-1 TRBD2 TRBV28 . TGTGCCAGCAGTTTAGGGGGGGCGGGAGGCGATGAGCAGTTCTTC CASSLGGAGGDEQFF
TRBJ2-5 . TRBV18 . TGTGCCAGCTCACCGTCATTGAGGGAACAAGAGACCCAGTACTTC CASSPSLREQETQYF
TRBJ2-1 . TRBV7-6 . TGTGCCAGCAGCTTAGCGCGAGCGCGCAGTGGGGCATACAATGAGCAGTTCTTC CASSLARARSGAYNEQFF
TRBJ2-5 . TRBV10-3 . TGTGCCATCAGTCTCGCGGGCGCCGAGACCCAGTACTTC CAISLAGAETQYF
TRBJ1-1 . TRBV12-5 few TGTGCTAGTGGTTTCCTGACAGTGAACACTGAAGCTTTCTTT CASGFLTVNTEAFF
TRBJ2-3 TRBD2 TRBV19 . TGTGCCAGTAGGACTAGCGGGAGCACAGATACGCAGTATTTT CASRTSGSTDTQYF
TRBJ2-3 . TRBV5-4 . TGTGCCAGCAGCCCACTTGGCACAGATACGCAGTATTTT CASSPLGTDTQYF
TRBJ1-2 . TRBV15 . TGTGCCACCAGCAGGGGGGACTCTGGAAACTATGGCTACACCTTC CATSRGDSGNYGYTF
TRBJ1-3 . TRBV7-2 . TGTGCCAGCAGCTTAGTAGGACAGAGCTCTGGAAACACCATATATTTT CASSLVGQSSGNTIYF
TRBJ2-7 . TRBV6-2/TRBV6-3 . TGTGCCAGCAGTTTATCAGGGTACGGCGAGCAGTACTTC CASSLSGYGEQYF
TRBJ2-3 TRBD1 TRBV5-1 . TGCGCCAGCAGCCCACAAGGACAGGGTGCCGATACGCAGTATTTT CASSPQGQGADTQYF
TRBJ2-1 . TRBV12-3/TRBV12-4 . TGTGCCAGCAGTCGCACTAGCAATGAGCAGTTCTTC CASSRTSNEQFF
TRBJ1-5 TRBD1 TRBV28 . TGTGCCAGCAACCGCTCAGGGGGCGGCAATCAGCCCCAGCATTTT CASNRSGGGNQPQHF
TRBJ2-5 TRBD2 TRBV10-2 . TGCGCCAGCAGTGATGAGTGGCTAGCGGGAGGAAAGACCCAGTACTTC CASSDEWLAGGKTQYF
TRBJ1-4 TRBD1 TRBV12-5 once TGTGCTAGTGGTTTGGTACTTTTACTTTACGGACAGGGGGGAAGCGCTAATGAAAAACTGTTTTTT CASGLVLLLYGQGGSANEKLFF
TRBJ2-4 . TRBV4-3 . TGCGCCAGCAGCCAAGACCTTAGACAGCTAGCCAAAAACATTCAGTACTTC CASSQDLRQLAKNIQYF
TRBJ1-4 . TRBV7-6 . TGTGCCATCGGGGGGGGGAGTGAAAAACTGTTTTTT CAIGGGSEKLFF
TRBJ2-1 . TRBV11-3 . TGTGCCAGCAGCTTAGAGGCGGGTCGTGTTCCGTTCTTC CASSLEAGRVPFF
TRBJ1-3 TRBD1 TRBV10-3 . TGTGCCATAGGAACAGGGGTGGGCTCTGGAAACACCATATATTTT CAIGTGVGSGNTIYF
TRBJ2-1 TRBD1 TRBV11-2 once TGTGCCAGCAGCTTAGGGGGACAGGGATTCTACAATGAGCAGTTCTTC CASSLGGQGFYNEQFF
TRBJ2-5 TRBD2 TRBV24-1 . TGTGCCACCAGTGCATCTAGCGGGAGAGGAGAGACCCAGTACTTC CATSASSGRGETQYF
TRBJ1-6 TRBD1 TRBV11-2 . TGTGCCAGCAGCTCGAGCCGGGACAGGGGGCGCGGAAATTCACCCCTCCACTTT CASSSSRDRGRGNSPLHF
TRBJ2-5 TRBD1 TRBV11-3 . TGTGCCAGCAGCTTAGGAGGTGCCGGGACAGGCCAAGAGACCCAGTACTTC CASSLGGAGTGQETQYF
TRBJ1-2 TRBD1 TRBV6-2/TRBV6-3 . TGTGCCAGCAGTAATCCGGGACAGCTTAACTATGGCTACACCTTC CASSNPGQLNYGYTF
TRBJ2-2 . TRBV19 . TGTGCCAGTAGTATACCCCCTGGGAGTGGCAGAACCGGGGAGCTGTTTTTT CASSIPPGSGRTGELFF
TRBJ2-1 . TRBV5-1 . TGCGCCAGCAGCTTGGAAACTAGCTTTACGAATGAGCAGTTCTTC CASSLETSFTNEQFF
TRBJ2-1 TRBD2 TRBV4-1 . TGCGCCAGCAGCCACCCTAGCGGGAGAGTGGTCAATGAGCAGTTCTTC CASSHPSGRVVNEQFF
TRBJ1-2 TRBD1 TRBV7-6 . TGTGCCAGCAGCCAGGGACAGGGAGGTTTTGGCTACACCTTC CASSQGQGGFGYTF
TRBJ2-1 TRBD2 TRBV4-3 . TGCGCCAGCAGCCAAGATTCAAGACTAGCGGGAAGTGAGCAGTTCTTC CASSQDSRLAGSEQFF
TRBJ1-2 . TRBV11-1 . TGTGCCAGCAGCTTCGACACCTATGGCTACACCTTC CASSFDTYGYTF
TRBJ1-1 . TRBV24-1 . TGTGCCACCAGTGACTCCCACACTGAAGCTTTCTTT CATSDSHTEAFF
TRBJ2-3 TRBD1 TRBV19 . TGTGCCAGCACCCAGGGGGTTGGCACAGATACGCAGTATTTT CASTQGVGTDTQYF
TRBJ2-3 . TRBV28 . TGTGCCAGCAGTACGGTCGGGAGTCAGATTTCGGGCACAGATACGCAGTATTTT CASSTVGSQISGTDTQYF
TRBJ2-7 . TRBV28 . TGTGCCAGCACGCCGGGACTTCTTAGGGAGCAGTACTTC CASTPGLLREQYF
TRBJ2-1 TRBD2 TRBV11-2 . TGTGCCAGCAGCTCCTTAGCGGGAGTCGCGTACAATGAGCAGTTCTTC CASSSLAGVAYNEQFF
TRBJ2-7 . TRBV6-5 once TGTGCCAGCAGAGATAGTAGCTACGAGCAGTACTTC CASRDSSYEQYF
TRBJ1-1 . TRBV11-3 . TGTGCCAGCAGCTTACGTCTGGACTCTGAAGCTTTCTTT CASSLRLDSEAFF
TRBJ2-1 . TRBV9 . TGTGCCAGCAGTACAGGGTCTCGGTCCTACAATGAGCAGTTCTTC CASSTGSRSYNEQFF
TRBJ1-2 . TRBV29-1 . TGCAGCGTTGAAGGGCCCGGGGGGGGCTATGGCTACACCTTC CSVEGPGGGYGYTF
TRBJ1-5 TRBD1 TRBV30 . TGTGCCTGGAGTACAGGGGGCATCAATCAGCCCCAGCATTTT CAWSTGGINQPQHF
TRBJ1-2 . TRBV6-5 once TGTGCCAGCAGTTATGGGGCGAACTATGGCTACACCTTC CASSYGANYGYTF
TRBJ2-7 . TRBV12-3/TRBV12-4 . TGTGCCAGCAGTTTAAAGGGGTCGGACGAGCAGTACTTC CASSLKGSDEQYF